Described below is a single TCR beta chain sequence and its context. Its binding antigen is unknown. Base qualities are not provided; no much larger clone lies one nucleotide away. The time point label corresponds to: cells obtained before transplantation from donor or recipient. CD3+CD4+ and CD3+CD8+ populations were FACS-sorted from unstimulated pre-transplant donor and recipient cells taken from spleen or lymph nodes. This sample was taken from a study of graft-versus-host responses after intestinal transplantation (dated by TCRdb to the early 2020s). About the full investigation: The transplants that recipients got were multivisceral, liver-intestinal, or isolated intestinal. Every recipient was given anti-thymocyte globulin induction, followed by approximately three years of maintenance tacrolimus and steroids. After intestinal transplantation, graft-versus-host and host-versus-graft alloreactive T cell clones in the graft, circulation and bone marrow were tracked using bulk TCR-beta CDR3 sequencing. To identify alloreactive clones, pre-transplant mixed lymphocyte reaction products were sequenced and then compared with unstimulated pre-transplant donor and recipient T cells. A cohort of 24 intestinal transplant recipients, including one retransplant, was enrolled, and a few patients lacking pretransplant specimens were excluded. A peak of at least 4% donor T cells among recipient peripheral blood mononuclear cells was the definition used for donor T cell macrochimerism. Instead of going to the commercial service, samples from a few later patients were sequenced in-house on an Illumina MiSeq and processed with MiXCR.

Results the study describes overall, beyond this receptor: In patients with donor T cell macrochimerism, the allografts had high GvH to HvG T cell clonal ratios. GvH clones were detected in recipient bone marrow, and some appeared earlier in ileal mucosa or blood, consistent with an intestinal mucosal origin. Early after transplant, peak levels of circulating GvH clones were found to be associated with declines in HvG clones. Conclusions were limited by the relatively low number and heterogeneity of intestinal transplant patients.

The CDR3 starts with the cysteine, ends with the phenylalanine, and has 16 residues. Just CDR3 DNA is preserved here, 48 bases in frame from base 1. Looking up the germline V gene (reference sequence) yields CDR1 SEHNR and CDR2 FQNEAQ. V has 3 bases trimmed and J has 8 bases trimmed; junction bases matching no gene number 11. Receptor libraries were prepared by the immunoSEQ multiplex PCR assay. For most patients, genomic DNA was isolated using the Qiagen DNeasy Blood and Tissue Kit and was shipped frozen to Adaptive Biotechnologies for TCR sequencing. Adaptive Biotechnologies carried out high-throughput TCR-beta CDR3 sequencing of genomic DNA for most patients. On the study's bioinformatics: Adaptive's ImmunoSEQ software was the source of the TCR sequencing data for 15 to 20 patients, while three other patients were processed with MiXCR and VDJtools. To correct CD4 versus CD8 sorting errors, any sequence found in both subsets at a frequency ratio below 5:1 was removed. CDR3 nucleotide sequences shared between donor and recipient were removed because the origin of such sequences could not be assigned. Alloreactive clones required at least 2-fold expansion over unstimulated cells and minimum CFSE-low frequency of 0.002% (template counts) or 0.001% (read counts). A clone was considered mappable if detected in the sequenced pre-transplant spleen, lymph node, or MLR CFSE-low populations of the donor or recipient. Cumulative frequency of alloreactive clones was calculated as a percentage of all sequences weighted by copy number. The clones in this table, taken by TCRdb from immuneACCESS, are in-frame only. Not every clone is retained; where verified, under half of the shortfall comes from an unresolved V gene, and the cause of the rest is unknown. The V and J calls and the clone size are those of that table, but D and trimming were determined from the DNA. The sample includes approximately 90,000 clones, with about 93% observed a single time. The ten top clones hold 1.5% to 2% of the sample.

The rearrangement joined TRBV7-9 to TRBJ2-3, with TRBD1 matching 10 junction bases. Sequences were derived from unstimulated CD8+ T cells sorted from spleen or lymph node cells, sampled before intestinal transplant. This TCR came from a human donor who received an intestinal transplant. The DNA sequence is given as TGTGCCAGCAGCTTTGTGCCTGGGACAGGGGCGGTTACGCAGTATTTT. It is translated as CASSFVPGTGAVTQYF.